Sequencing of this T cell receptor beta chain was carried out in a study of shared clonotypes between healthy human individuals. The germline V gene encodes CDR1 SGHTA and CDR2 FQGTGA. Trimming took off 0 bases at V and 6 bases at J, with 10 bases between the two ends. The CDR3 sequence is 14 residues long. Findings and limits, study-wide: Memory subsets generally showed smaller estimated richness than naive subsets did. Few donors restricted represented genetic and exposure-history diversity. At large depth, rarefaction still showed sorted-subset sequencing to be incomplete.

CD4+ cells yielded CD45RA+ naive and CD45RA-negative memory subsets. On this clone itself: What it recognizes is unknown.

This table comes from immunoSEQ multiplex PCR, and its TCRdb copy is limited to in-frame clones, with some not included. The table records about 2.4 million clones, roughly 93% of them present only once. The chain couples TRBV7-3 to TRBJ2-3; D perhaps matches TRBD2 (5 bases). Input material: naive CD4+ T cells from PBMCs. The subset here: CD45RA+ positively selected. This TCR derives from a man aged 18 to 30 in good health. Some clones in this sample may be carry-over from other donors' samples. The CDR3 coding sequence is TGTGCCAGCAGCTTAACTAGCGTCGGGGATACGCAGTATTTT. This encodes CASSLTSVGDTQYF. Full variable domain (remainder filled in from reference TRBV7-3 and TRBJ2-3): GAGVSQTPSNKVTEKGKYVELRCDPISGHTALYWYRQSLGQGPEFLIYFQGTGAADDSGLPNDRFFAVRPEGSVSTLKIQRTERGDSAVYLCASSLTSVGDTQYFGPGTRLTVL.